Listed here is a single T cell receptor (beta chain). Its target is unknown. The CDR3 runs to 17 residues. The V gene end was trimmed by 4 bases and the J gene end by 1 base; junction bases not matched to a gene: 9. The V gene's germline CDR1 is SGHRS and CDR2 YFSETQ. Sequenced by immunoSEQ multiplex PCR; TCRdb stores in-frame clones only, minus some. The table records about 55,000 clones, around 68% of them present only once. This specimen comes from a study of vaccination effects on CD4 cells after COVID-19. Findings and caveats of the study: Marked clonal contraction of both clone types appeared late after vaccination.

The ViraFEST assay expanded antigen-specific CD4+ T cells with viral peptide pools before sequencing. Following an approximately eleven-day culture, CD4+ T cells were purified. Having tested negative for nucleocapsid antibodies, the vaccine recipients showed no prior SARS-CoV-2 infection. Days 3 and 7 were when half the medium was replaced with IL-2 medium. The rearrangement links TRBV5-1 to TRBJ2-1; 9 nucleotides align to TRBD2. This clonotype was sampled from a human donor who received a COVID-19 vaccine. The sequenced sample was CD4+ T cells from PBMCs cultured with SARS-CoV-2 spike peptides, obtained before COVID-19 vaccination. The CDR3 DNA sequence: TGCGCCAGCAGCCCGAAACTAGCGGGCTTATCCTACAATGAGCAGTTCTTC. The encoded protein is CASSPKLAGLSYNEQFF.